Listed here are 11 T cell receptor beta chains from one sample, sequenced in a study of blood T cell repertoires in COVID-19. Libraries were prepared by immunoSEQ multiplex PCR; TCRdb keeps only in-frame clonotypes and omits some of them. The data show 250,000 to 300,000 clones, around 90% seen once. Sequencing was carried out using peripheral blood. These receptors originate from a woman aged 70-85 years with COVID-19, enrolled during active disease.

The gene calls are TRBV5-5 and TRBJ2-1; 9 bases fit TRBD2. The J segment lost 9 bases and the V segment lost 4 bases, leaving 11 bases of the junction unmatched. The CDR3 is 15 residues long. Germline lookup yields CDR1 SGHKS and CDR2 YYEKEE (reference sequence). CDR3: CASSPPGGRATEQFF. As DNA, the CDR3 is TGTGCCAGCAGCCCCCCTGGCGGGAGGGCGACTGAGCAGTTCTTC.

V usage is TRBV5-1 and J usage is TRBJ2-1; 8 nucleotides align to TRBD1. CDR1 is SGHRS and CDR2 is YFSETQ in the germline V gene. Losses at the gene ends were 1 base for V and 4 bases for J; bases not matched to a gene: 4. This CDR3 has 15 amino acids. The CDR3 DNA reads as TGCGCCAGCAGCTTGAGGGGACAGGCGTACAATGAGCAGTTCTTC. Translating gives CASSLRGQAYNEQFF.

This chain links TRBV7-9 with TRBJ1-5, with 7 nucleotides matching TRBD1. This CDR3 has 14 amino acids. CDR1 and CDR2 from the germline V gene are SEHNR and FQNEAQ (reference sequence). With V trimmed by 4 bases and J by 0 bases, 0 bases remained unmatched. CDR3 loop: CASSSGGSNQPQHF. CDR3 coding DNA: TGTGCCAGCAGCTCAGGGGGTAGCAATCAGCCCCAGCATTTT.

A few counts support this clone. This rearrangement joins TRBV2 to TRBJ2-2, with 7 positions matching TRBD2. The germline gives CDR1 SNHLY, CDR2 FYNNEI. The CDR3 totals 14 residues. V trimming: 3 bases; J trimming: 6 bases; junction bases outside the gene matches: 4. For the CDR3, the DNA is TGTGCCAGCAGTGAGGGCGGGGGTCCCGGGGAGCTGTTTTTT. Protein sequence: CASSEGGGPGELFF.

This clone was counted a single time. CDR3 coding DNA: TGTGCCAGCAGCCGATCCGGGACAGGGAGTGGCTACACCTTC. Translation gives CASSRSGTGSGYTF. The chain links TRBV6-5 to TRBJ1-2, with 9 positions matching TRBD1. The length of the CDR3 is 14 residues. From germline, CDR1 is MNHEY and CDR2 SVGAGI. V gave up 6 bases and J gave up 7 bases; unmatched junction bases: 9.

The rearrangement uses TRBV6-5 and TRBJ2-7; TRBD1 aligns across 11 bases. The CDR3 is 15 amino acids. J was trimmed by 1 base and V by 5 bases; bases with no gene match: 4. In germline, CDR1 is MNHEY, CDR2 SVGAGI. The CDR3 coding sequence is TGTGCCAGCAGTACGAGGGACAGGGGGTCCTACGAGCAGTACTTC. Translating it yields CASSTRDRGSYEQYF.

The genes are TRBV6-6 and TRBJ2-2; possibly TRBD2 for D (6 bases). CDR1 and CDR2 from the germline V gene are MNHNY and SVGAGI (reference sequence). Deletions cut 6 bases from V and 7 bases from J, with 21 bases between. The CDR3 sequence is 16 residues long. The chain's CDR3 is CASRKGTGPRGGELFF. CDR3 in DNA: TGTGCCAGCAGAAAAGGGACGGGACCGCGGGGCGGGGAGCTGTTTTTT.

This chain uses TRBV7-9 with TRBJ1-2; 9 nucleotides agree with TRBD1. CDR1 and CDR2 from the germline V gene are SEHNR and FQNEAQ (reference sequence). The V and J ends lost 5 bases and 7 bases, in that order; junction bases with no gene match: 8. This CDR3 comprises 14 residues. In DNA, the CDR3 is TGTGCCAGCAGCCAAGCCGGGACAGGGACTGGCTACACCTTC. Its protein product is CASSQAGTGTGYTF. Full variable domain (remainder filled in from reference TRBV7-9 and TRBJ1-2): DTGVSQNPRHKITKRGQNVTFRCDPISEHNRLYWYRQTLGQGPEFLTYFQNEAQLEKSRLLSDRFSAERPKGSFSTLEIQRTEQGDSAMYLCASSQAGTGTGYTFGSGTRLTVV.

The chain combines TRBV4-1 with TRBJ1-1; TRBD1 agrees at 9 bases. Germline V gene sequence: CDR1 MGHRA, CDR2 YSYEKL. The CDR3 is made up of 16 amino acids. V lost 2 bases, J lost 6 bases, and 10 bases stayed unmatched. CDR3 loop: CASSQTPWDRESEAFF. CDR3 nucleotide sequence: TGCGCCAGCAGCCAAACGCCCTGGGACAGGGAGTCTGAAGCTTTCTTT.

The rearrangement joins TRBV7-8 to TRBJ1-3, with TRBD1 matching over 7 bases. In germline, CDR1 is SGHVS, CDR2 FQNEAQ. This CDR3 is built from 14 residues. The junction had 5 bases not matched to a gene; V was cut back by 6 bases and J by 3 bases. The CDR3 region is CASRRTGDGNTIYF. The CDR3 DNA reads TGTGCCAGCAGACGAACAGGGGATGGAAACACCATATATTTT.

This clone was recorded once. The chain recombines TRBV11-2 with TRBJ2-7; D gene unclear. Germline V lookup: CDR1 SGHAT, CDR2 FQNNGV. The germline V and J ends were trimmed by 5 bases and 1 base, with 9 bases remaining between them. This CDR3 region has 13 residues. The CDR3 DNA sequence: TGTGCCAGCAGCCCCACTCCTTCCTACGAGCAGTACTTC. As protein: CASSPTPSYEQYF.